Included here is one T cell receptor (beta chain) sequence, with context. This clone may be a read error of a much larger clone one base away. A sample-barcoded 5' primer and a J-beta primer mix were used in a second PCR of roughly 7 to 11 cycles. MiXCR, run by TCRdb on the 5' RACE reads, gives a single entry per CDR3 protein. The table shows hundreds of thousands of distinct CDR3 sequences, with about 50% occurring only once. The record originates from a study of blood T cells in healthy people across ages. The CDR3 runs 16 residues. The germline V gene has CDR1 LGHDT and CDR2 YNNKEL (reference sequence).

Sequenced input: blood. The clonotype comes from a woman aged 80 or over in good health. This rearrangement joins TRBV3-1 to TRBJ2-1; 12 bases are a match to TRBD2. The CDR3 reads CAGSLTSGRSYNEQFF. In DNA, the CDR3 is TGTGCCGGCAGCTTAACTAGCGGGAGGTCCTACAATGAGCAGTTCTTC.